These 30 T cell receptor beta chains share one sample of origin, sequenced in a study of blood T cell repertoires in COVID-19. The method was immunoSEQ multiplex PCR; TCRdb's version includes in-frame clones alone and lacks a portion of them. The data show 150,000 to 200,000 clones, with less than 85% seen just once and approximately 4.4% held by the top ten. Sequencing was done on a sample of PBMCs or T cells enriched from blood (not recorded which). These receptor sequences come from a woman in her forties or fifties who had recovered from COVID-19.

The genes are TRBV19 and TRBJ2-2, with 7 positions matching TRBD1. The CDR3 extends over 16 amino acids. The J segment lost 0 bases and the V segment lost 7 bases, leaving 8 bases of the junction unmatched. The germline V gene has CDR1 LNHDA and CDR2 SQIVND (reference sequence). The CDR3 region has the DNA TGTGCCAGTACTAACAGGGGATCCCCGAACACCGGGGAGCTGTTTTTT. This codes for CASTNRGSPNTGELFF.

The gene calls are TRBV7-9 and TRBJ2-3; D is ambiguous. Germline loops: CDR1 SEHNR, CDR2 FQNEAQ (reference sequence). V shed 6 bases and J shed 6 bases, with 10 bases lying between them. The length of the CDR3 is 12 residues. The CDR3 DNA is TGTGCCAGCAGTCCGGTGGGCGATACGCAGTATTTT. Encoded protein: CASSPVGDTQYF.

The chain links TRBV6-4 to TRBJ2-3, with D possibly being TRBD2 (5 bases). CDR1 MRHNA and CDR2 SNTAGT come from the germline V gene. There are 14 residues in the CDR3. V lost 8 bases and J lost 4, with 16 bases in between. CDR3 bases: TGTGCCAGCTCGAGATTTGACGGGGCAGATACGCAGTATTTT. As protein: CASSRFDGADTQYF.

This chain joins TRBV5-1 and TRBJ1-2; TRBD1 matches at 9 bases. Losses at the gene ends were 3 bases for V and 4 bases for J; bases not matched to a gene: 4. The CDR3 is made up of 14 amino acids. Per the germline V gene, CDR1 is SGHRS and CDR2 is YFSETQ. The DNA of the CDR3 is TGCGCCAGCAGCTGGGGACAGGGAGTCTATGGCTACACCTTC. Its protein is CASSWGQGVYGYTF.

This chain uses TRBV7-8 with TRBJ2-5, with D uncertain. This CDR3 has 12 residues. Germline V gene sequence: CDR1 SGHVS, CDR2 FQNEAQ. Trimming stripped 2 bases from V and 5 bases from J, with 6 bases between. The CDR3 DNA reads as TGTGCCAGCAGCTTATCTAGGGAGACCCAGTACTTC. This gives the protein CASSLSRETQYF.

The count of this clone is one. CDR3 bases: TGCGCCAGCAGCCTTAGTGATCTAGCCCGCAATGAGCAGTTCTTC. Amino acid sequence: CASSLSDLARNEQFF. The chain joins TRBV4-1 to TRBJ2-1, with D perhaps TRBD2 (5 bases). Germline CDR1 and CDR2: MGHRA and YSYEKL. The CDR3 has 15 amino acids. V lost 4 bases and J lost 6, with 16 bases in between.

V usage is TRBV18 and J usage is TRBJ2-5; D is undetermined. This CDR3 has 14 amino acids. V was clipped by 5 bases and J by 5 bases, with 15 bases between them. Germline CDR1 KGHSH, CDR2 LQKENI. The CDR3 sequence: CASSTTLSTETQYF. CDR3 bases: TGTGCCAGCTCAACGACACTTTCTACGGAGACCCAGTACTTC.

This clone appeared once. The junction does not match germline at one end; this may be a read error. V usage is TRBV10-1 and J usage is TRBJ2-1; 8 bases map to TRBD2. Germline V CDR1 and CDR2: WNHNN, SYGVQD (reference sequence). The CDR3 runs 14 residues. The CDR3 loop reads CASSDSGTPSGAVF. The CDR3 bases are TGCGCCAGCAGTGATAGCGGGACCCCCTCAGGGGCCGTCTTC.

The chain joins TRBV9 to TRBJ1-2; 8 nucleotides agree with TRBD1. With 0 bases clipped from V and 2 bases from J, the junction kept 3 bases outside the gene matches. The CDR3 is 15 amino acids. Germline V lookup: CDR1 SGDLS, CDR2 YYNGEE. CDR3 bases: TGTGCCAGCAGCGTAGAGACAGGGGCCAACTATGGCTACACCTTC. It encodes CASSVETGANYGYTF.

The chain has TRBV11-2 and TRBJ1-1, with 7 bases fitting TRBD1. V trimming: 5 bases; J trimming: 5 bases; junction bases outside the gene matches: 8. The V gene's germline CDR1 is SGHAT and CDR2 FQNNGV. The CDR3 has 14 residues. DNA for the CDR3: TGTGCCAGCAGCCGAATCACAGGGGAAACTGAAGCTTTCTTT. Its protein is CASSRITGETEAFF.

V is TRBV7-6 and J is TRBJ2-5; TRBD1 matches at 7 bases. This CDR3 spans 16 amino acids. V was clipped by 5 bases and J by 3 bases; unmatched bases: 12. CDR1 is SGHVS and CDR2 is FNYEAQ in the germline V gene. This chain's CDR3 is CASSLRPGQREETQYF. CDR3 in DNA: TGTGCCAGCAGCCTAAGGCCGGGACAGAGGGAAGAGACCCAGTACTTC.

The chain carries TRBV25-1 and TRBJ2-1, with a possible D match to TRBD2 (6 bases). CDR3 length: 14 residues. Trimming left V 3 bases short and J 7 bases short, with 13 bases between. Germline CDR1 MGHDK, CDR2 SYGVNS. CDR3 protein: CASSDSGVLNEQFF. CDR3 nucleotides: TGTGCCAGCAGTGATTCGGGAGTCTTGAATGAGCAGTTCTTC.

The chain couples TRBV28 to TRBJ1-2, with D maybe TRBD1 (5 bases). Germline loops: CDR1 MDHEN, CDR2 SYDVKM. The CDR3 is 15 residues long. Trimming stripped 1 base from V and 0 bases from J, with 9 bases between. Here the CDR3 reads CASSLSGRPNYGYTF. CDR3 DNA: TGTGCCAGCAGTTTATCAGGGAGGCCTAACTATGGCTACACCTTC.

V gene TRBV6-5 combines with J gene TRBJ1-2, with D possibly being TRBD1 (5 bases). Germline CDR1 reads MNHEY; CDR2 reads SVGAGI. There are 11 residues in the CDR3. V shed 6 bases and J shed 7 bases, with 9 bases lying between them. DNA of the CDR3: TGTGCCAGCAGCATACAGGTTGGCTACACCTTC. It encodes CASSIQVGYTF.

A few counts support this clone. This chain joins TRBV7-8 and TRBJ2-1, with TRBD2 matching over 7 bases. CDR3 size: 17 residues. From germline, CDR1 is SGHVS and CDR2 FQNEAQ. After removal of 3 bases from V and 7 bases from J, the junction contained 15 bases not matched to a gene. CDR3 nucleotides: TGTGCCAGCAGCTTCGGGAGCTCTCGGACGGGGGGAAATGAGCAGTTCTTC. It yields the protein CASSFGSSRTGGNEQFF.

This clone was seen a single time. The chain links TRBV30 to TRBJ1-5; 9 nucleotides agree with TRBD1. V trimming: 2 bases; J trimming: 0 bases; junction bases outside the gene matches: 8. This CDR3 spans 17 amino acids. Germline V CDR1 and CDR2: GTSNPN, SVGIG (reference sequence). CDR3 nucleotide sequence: TGTGCCTGGAGTTTGGGGACAGGGCCTTATAGCAATCAGCCCCAGCATTTT. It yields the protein CAWSLGTGPYSNQPQHF.

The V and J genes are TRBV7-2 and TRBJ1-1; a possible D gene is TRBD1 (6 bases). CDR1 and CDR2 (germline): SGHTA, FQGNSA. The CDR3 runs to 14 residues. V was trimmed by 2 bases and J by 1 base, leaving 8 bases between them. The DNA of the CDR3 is TGTGCCAGCAGCTTATTAGGGGGGAACACTGAAGCTTTCTTT. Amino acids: CASSLLGGNTEAFF. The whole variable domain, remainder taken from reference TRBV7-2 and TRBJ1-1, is GAGVSQSPSNKVTEKGKDVELRCDPISGHTALYWYRQSLGQGLEFLIYFQGNSAPDKSGLPSDRFSAERTGGSVSTLTIQRTQQEDSAVYLCASSLLGGNTEAFFGQGTRLTVV.

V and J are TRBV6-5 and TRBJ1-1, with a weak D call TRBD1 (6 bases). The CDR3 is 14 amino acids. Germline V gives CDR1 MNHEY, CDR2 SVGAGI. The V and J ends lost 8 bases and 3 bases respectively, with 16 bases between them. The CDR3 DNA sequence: TGTGCCAGCCGTCGGGACAAGGAGTACACTGAAGCTTTCTTT. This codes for CASRRDKEYTEAFF.

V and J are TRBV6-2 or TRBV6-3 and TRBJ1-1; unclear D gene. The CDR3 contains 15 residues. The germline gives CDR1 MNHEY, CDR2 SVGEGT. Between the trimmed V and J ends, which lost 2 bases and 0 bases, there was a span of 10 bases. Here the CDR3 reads CASSYLGLMNTEAFF. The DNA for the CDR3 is TGTGCCAGCAGTTACCTTGGACTTATGAACACTGAAGCTTTCTTT.

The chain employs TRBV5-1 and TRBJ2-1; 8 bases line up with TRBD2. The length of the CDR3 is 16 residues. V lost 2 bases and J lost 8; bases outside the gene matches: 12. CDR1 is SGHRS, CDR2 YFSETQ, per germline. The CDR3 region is CASSLLTSGSTHEQFF. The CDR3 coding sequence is TGCGCCAGCAGCTTACTAACTAGCGGATCAACCCATGAGCAGTTCTTC. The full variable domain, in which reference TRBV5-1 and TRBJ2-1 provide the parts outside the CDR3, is KAGVTQTPRYLIKTRGQQVTLSCSPISGHRSVSWYQQTPGQGLQFLFEYFSETQRNKGNFPGRFSGRQFSNSRSEMNVSTLELGDSALYLCASSLLTSGSTHEQFFGPGTRLTVL.

The CDR3 protein is CASSRGGTGGPGAFF. The CDR3 DNA reads as TGTGCCAGCAGCCGCGGGGGGACAGGGGGCCCAGGAGCTTTCTTT. The chain is built from TRBV7-8 and TRBJ1-1; 12 bases are shared with TRBD1. The V and J ends lost 5 bases and 10 bases, in that order; junction bases with no gene match: 11. The CDR3 length is 15 residues. CDR1 SGHVS and CDR2 FQNEAQ come from the germline V gene. Full variable domain (rest looked up from reference TRBV7-8 and TRBJ1-1): GAGVSQSPRYKVAKRGQDVALRCDPISGHVSLFWYQQALGQGPEFLTYFQNEAQLDKSGLPSDRFFAERPEGSVSTLKIQRTQQEDSAVYLCASSRGGTGGPGAFFGQGTRLTVV.

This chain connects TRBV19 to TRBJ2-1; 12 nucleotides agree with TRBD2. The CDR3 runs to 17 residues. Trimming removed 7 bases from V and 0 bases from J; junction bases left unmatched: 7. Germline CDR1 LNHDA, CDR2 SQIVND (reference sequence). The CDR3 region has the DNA TGTGCCAGTAAACTAGCGGGAGGACCGAGCTCCTACAATGAGCAGTTCTTC. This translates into CASKLAGGPSSYNEQFF.

The CDR3 bases are TGCGCCAGCAGCTTGGCCGGGACAGGGGCTGGAAACACCATATATTTT. Translation gives CASSLAGTGAGNTIYF. The chain recombines TRBV5-1 with TRBJ1-3, with 10 bases that match TRBD1. CDR1 is SGHRS and CDR2 is YFSETQ in the germline V gene. V was pared by 0 bases and J by 2 bases, with 2 bases of the junction left unmatched. The CDR3 is 16 amino acids.

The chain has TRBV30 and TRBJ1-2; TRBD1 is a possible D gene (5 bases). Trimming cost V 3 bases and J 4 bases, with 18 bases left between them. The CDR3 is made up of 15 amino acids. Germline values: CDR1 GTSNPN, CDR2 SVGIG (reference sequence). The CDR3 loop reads CAWRDRPRGTYGYTF. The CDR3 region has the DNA TGTGCCTGGAGGGATCGGCCCCGGGGGACCTATGGCTACACCTTC. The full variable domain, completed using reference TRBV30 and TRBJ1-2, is SQTIHQWPATLVQPVGSPLSLECTVEGTSNPNLYWYRQAAGRGLQLLFYSVGIGQISSEVPQNLSASRPQDRQFILSSKKLLLSDSGFYLCAWRDRPRGTYGYTFGSGTRLTVV.

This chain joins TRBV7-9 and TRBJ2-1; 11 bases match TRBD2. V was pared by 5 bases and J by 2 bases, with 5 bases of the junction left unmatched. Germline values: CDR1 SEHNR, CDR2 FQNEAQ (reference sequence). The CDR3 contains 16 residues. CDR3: CASSPPGLAAYNEQFF. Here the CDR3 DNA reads TGTGCCAGCAGCCCGCCGGGACTAGCGGCCTACAATGAGCAGTTCTTC.

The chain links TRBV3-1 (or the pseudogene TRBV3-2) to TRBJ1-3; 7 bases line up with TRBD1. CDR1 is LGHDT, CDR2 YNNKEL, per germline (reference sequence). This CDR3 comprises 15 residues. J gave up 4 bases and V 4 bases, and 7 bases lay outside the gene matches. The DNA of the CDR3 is TGTGCCAGCAGCCTTCAACAGGGGCTGGGAAACACCATATATTTT. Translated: CASSLQQGLGNTIYF.

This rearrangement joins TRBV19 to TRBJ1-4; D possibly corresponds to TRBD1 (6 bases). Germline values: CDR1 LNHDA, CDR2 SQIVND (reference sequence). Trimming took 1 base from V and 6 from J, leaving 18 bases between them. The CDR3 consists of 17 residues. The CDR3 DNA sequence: TGTGCCAGTAGTATAGGTCGAGAGACAGGCAAAGATGAAAAACTGTTTTTT. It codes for CASSIGRETGKDEKLFF.

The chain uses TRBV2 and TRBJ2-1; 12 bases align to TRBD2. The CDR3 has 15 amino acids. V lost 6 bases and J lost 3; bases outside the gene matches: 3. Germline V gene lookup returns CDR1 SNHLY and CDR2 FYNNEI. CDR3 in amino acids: CASRETSGGYNEQFF. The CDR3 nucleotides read TGTGCCAGCAGGGAGACTAGCGGGGGCTACAATGAGCAGTTCTTC.

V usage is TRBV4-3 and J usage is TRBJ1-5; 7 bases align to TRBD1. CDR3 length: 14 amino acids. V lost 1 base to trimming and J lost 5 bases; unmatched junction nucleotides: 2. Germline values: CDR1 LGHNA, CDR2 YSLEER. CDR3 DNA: TGCGCCAGCAGCCAAGGACAGGGAGATCAGCCCCAGCATTTT. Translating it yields CASSQGQGDQPQHF.

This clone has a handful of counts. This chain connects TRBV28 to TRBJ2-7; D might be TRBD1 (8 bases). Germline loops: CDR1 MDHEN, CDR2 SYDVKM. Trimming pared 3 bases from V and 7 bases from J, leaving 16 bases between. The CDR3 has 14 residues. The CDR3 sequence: CASSFRGGTGEQYV. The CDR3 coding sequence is TGTGCCAGCAGTTTTAGGGGAGGGACAGGTGAGCAGTACGTC.